These T cell receptor beta chains were read from a single sample in a study of T cells in Graves' hyperthyroidism and ophthalmopathy. MiXCR was run by TCRdb on the multiplex PCR reads, yielding one entry per CDR3 protein. The sample contains 600,000 to 700,000 distinct CDR3 sequences, about 45% of which appear only once. Material: peripheral blood or thyroid tissue (not recorded which). The receptors come from an adult man with Graves' disease, either hyperthyroidism or ophthalmopathy (not recorded which). CDR3s include the opening cysteine and the closing phenylalanine or tryptophan. The order of the fields is CDR3 protein, CDR3 DNA, D gene, V gene, J gene, clone size. D genes are given only for firm matches. Size values are once, few and many counts, or a class for expanded clones, and some rows have none.

CSVDRDRDYGYTF	TGCAGCGTCGACCGGGACAGGGATTATGGCTACACCTTC	TRBD1	TRBV29-1	TRBJ1-2	-
CASSMGAQGTYEQYF	TGTGCCAGTAGTATGGGGGCCCAAGGAACCTACGAGCAGTACTTC	-	TRBV19	TRBJ2-7	few
CAISGAGDAQPQHF	TGTGCCATCAGTGGGGCAGGGGACGCTCAGCCCCAGCATTTT	-	TRBV10-3	TRBJ1-5	many
CASSPRDGDTEAFF	TGTGCCAGTAGTCCCCGGGACGGAGACACTGAAGCTTTCTTT	-	TRBV19	TRBJ1-1	few
CASSFYSLATQPQHF	TGTGCCAGCAGTTTCTATAGTTTGGCCACTCAGCCCCAGCATTTT	-	TRBV2	TRBJ1-5	many
CAISTQGAFEKLFF	TGTGCCATCAGTACACAGGGGGCGTTTGAAAAACTGTTTTTT	TRBD1	TRBV10-3	TRBJ1-4	once
CASSLAGRTYEQYF	TGTGCCAGCAGCTTGGCGGGTAGGACCTACGAGCAGTACTTC	-	TRBV5-6	TRBJ2-7	-
CASSGTSGTGGYTF	TGTGCCAGCAGTGGCACTTCCGGGACAGGGGGGTACACCTTC	TRBD1	TRBV2	TRBJ1-2	-
CASSIGLAPSYEQYF	TGTGCCAGCAGCATCGGACTAGCGCCGTCCTACGAGCAGTACTTC	TRBD2	TRBV5-4	TRBJ2-7	-
CASSIGRSSNEQYF	TGTGCCAGTAGTATCGGCAGGTCGTCCAACGAGCAGTACTTC	-	TRBV19	TRBJ2-7	many
CASSPAFSGSSYEQYF	TGTGCCAGCAGCCCTGCCTTTAGCGGGAGTAGTTACGAGCAGTACTTC	TRBD2	TRBV7-2	TRBJ2-7	few
CASSLGAAIDTEAFF	TGTGCCAGCAGCTTAGGGGCAGCCATTGACACTGAAGCTTTCTTT	-	TRBV7-9	TRBJ1-1	-
CSPSDGQGAEAFF	TGCAGTCCTAGCGACGGACAGGGGGCTGAAGCTTTCTTT	TRBD1	TRBV29-1	TRBJ1-1	-
CASSLRGLGIREKLFF	TGCGCCAGCAGCCTCAGGGGGCTCGGGATTCGTGAAAAACTGTTTTTT	TRBD1	TRBV9	TRBJ1-4	few
CATRQPNYGYTF	TGTGCCACCAGACAGCCTAACTATGGCTACACCTTC	-	TRBV24-1	TRBJ1-2	few
CAISEGTATNEKLFF	TGTGCCATCAGTGAGGGGACAGCAACTAATGAAAAACTGTTTTTT	TRBD1	TRBV10-3	TRBJ1-4	many
CSAGRGLAGGLGGELFF	TGCAGTGCTGGGCGCGGACTAGCGGGAGGATTAGGCGGGGAGCTGTTTTTT	TRBD2	TRBV20-1	TRBJ2-2	few
CASSLIGDFSYEQYF	TGTGCCAGCAGTTTAATCGGGGACTTCTCCTACGAGCAGTACTTC	-	TRBV7-2	TRBJ2-7	-
CSVGYGTGSNEKLFF	TGCAGCGTTGGATACGGGACAGGGTCTAATGAAAAACTGTTTTTT	TRBD1	TRBV29-1	TRBJ1-4	-
CASSLSHDGGNTGELFF	TGTGCCAGCAGCCTTTCACATGACGGGGGCAACACCGGGGAGCTGTTTTTT	-	TRBV2	TRBJ2-2	-
CASSLRWTYYLYGYTF	TGTGCCAGCAGTTTAAGGTGGACGTATTACCTCTATGGCTACACCTTC	-	TRBV12-3/TRBV12-4	TRBJ1-2	-
CSVAGTANEAFF	TGCAGCGTTGCCGGGACTGCGAATGAAGCTTTCTTT	-	TRBV29-1	TRBJ1-1	-
CASTRQRYGYTF	TGTGCCAGCACTCGTCAGCGTTATGGCTACACCTTC	-	TRBV7-2	TRBJ1-2	many
CASSWAGTGGDEQYF	TGTGCCAGCAGTTGGGCAGGGACAGGGGGCGACGAGCAGTACTTC	TRBD1	TRBV2	TRBJ2-7	many
CASNFRGKSYEQYF	TGTGCCAGCAATTTTCGGGGGAAAAGCTACGAGCAGTACTTC	-	TRBV7-8	TRBJ2-7	few
CASSLGVRGDEEKLFF	TGTGCCAGCAGCTTAGGCGTGCGGGGGGATGAGGAAAAACTGTTTTTT	-	TRBV7-9	TRBJ1-4	-
CATSAPLRGLGHEQYF	TGTGCCACCAGCGCGCCCTTAAGGGGTTTAGGCCACGAGCAGTACTTC	-	TRBV15	TRBJ2-7	many
CASTGTGDSYEQYF	TGTGCCAGCACTGGGACAGGTGACTCCTACGAGCAGTACTTC	TRBD1	TRBV28	TRBJ2-7	-
CASSPHPRNTGELFF	TGTGCCAGCAGTCCACACCCCCGAAACACCGGGGAGCTGTTTTTT	-	TRBV2	TRBJ2-2	-
CSVAGGGRSETQYF	TGCAGCGTTGCAGGGGGGGGGCGGTCCGAGACCCAGTACTTC	-	TRBV29-1	TRBJ2-5	-
CASSPGLGTQYF	TGTGCTAGCAGCCCGGGCTTAGGGACCCAGTACTTC	-	TRBV7-9	TRBJ2-5	-
CASSPGTIVYF	TGTGCCAGCAGCCCCGGGACGATTGTGTACTTC	-	TRBV7-9	TRBJ2-7	many
CASSSDSTGSRTEAFF	TGTGCCAGCAGCTCAGACTCGACAGGGTCTAGGACTGAAGCTTTCTTT	TRBD1	TRBV11-2	TRBJ1-1	once
CASSSRQGVKSEGYTF	TGTGCCAGCAGCTCTAGACAGGGGGTAAAATCTGAGGGCTACACCTTC	TRBD1	TRBV11-2	TRBJ1-2	-
CASSLGAGDLYEQYF	TGTGCCAGCAGCTTAGGGGCAGGGGACCTTTACGAGCAGTACTTC	-	TRBV7-2	TRBJ2-7	few
CSARSTSGYYEQYF	TGCAGTGCTAGGTCGACTAGCGGGTACTACGAGCAGTACTTC	TRBD2	TRBV20-1	TRBJ2-7	-
CASGRGQGVYGYTF	TGTGCTAGTGGGCGTGGACAGGGAGTCTATGGCTACACCTTC	TRBD1	TRBV12-5	TRBJ1-2	-
CAISEVQGGVTEAFF	TGTGCCATCTCTGAAGTTCAGGGTGGAGTCACTGAAGCTTTCTTT	-	TRBV10-3	TRBJ1-1	few
CAISEMEGYGYTF	TGTGCCATCAGTGAAATGGAGGGGTATGGCTACACCTTC	-	TRBV10-3	TRBJ1-2	once
CASSNHGSQETQYF	TGTGCCAGCAGCAACCACGGGTCCCAAGAGACCCAGTACTTC	-	TRBV7-2	TRBJ2-5	many
CASSLGGLAGSSYEQYF	TGTGCCAGCAGCTTAGGCGGACTAGCGGGGTCTAGCTACGAGCAGTACTTC	TRBD2	TRBV7-9	TRBJ2-7	few
CASRAGSGYTF	TGTGCCAGTAGGGCGGGGAGTGGCTACACCTTC	-	TRBV19	TRBJ1-2	-
CASSFTRAEQYF	TGTGCCAGCAGCTTTACAAGGGCCGAGCAGTACTTC	-	TRBV7-9	TRBJ2-7	-
CASSLRSAHGYTF	TGTGCCAGCAGCTTGAGGTCAGCGCATGGCTACACCTTC	-	TRBV5-6	TRBJ1-2	many
CASSLDPGGTEAFF	TGTGCCAGCAGCCTCGACCCGGGGGGAACTGAAGCTTTCTTT	-	TRBV7-3	TRBJ1-1	many
CASNYQGANNSPLHF	TGTGCCAGCAATTACCAGGGGGCCAATAATTCACCCCTCCACTTT	TRBD1	TRBV12-3/TRBV12-4	TRBJ1-6	few
CASSLVRGNEQFF	TGTGCCAGCAGCTTAGTGCGGGGAAATGAGCAGTTCTTC	-	TRBV7-2	TRBJ2-1	-
CASSLSTRQYEQYF	TGTGCCAGCAGCTTAAGTACTAGACAGTACGAGCAGTACTTC	-	TRBV7-9	TRBJ2-7	-
CASRGRNTGELFF	TGTGCCAGCAGAGGTCGGAACACCGGGGAGCTGTTTTTT	-	TRBV2	TRBJ2-2	many
CASTIRDGYGYTF	TGTGCCAGCACGATCCGGGACGGCTATGGCTACACCTTC	-	TRBV6-1	TRBJ1-2	-
CASSSGQGINSPLHF	TGTGCCAGCAGCTCGGGACAGGGAATTAATTCACCCCTCCACTTT	TRBD1	TRBV7-9	TRBJ1-6	few
CSARDLVGGPQETQYF	TGCAGTGCTAGAGATCTCGTGGGGGGGCCTCAAGAGACCCAGTACTTC	-	TRBV20-1	TRBJ2-5	-
CASSDKVGTGGPKNTEAFF	TGTGCCAGCAGTGACAAGGTGGGGACAGGGGGCCCGAAGAACACTGAAGCTTTCTTT	TRBD1	TRBV2	TRBJ1-1	-
CASSLGSKPYEQYF	TGTGCCAGCAGCTTAGGGTCTAAACCCTACGAGCAGTACTTC	-	TRBV7-9	TRBJ2-7	-
CASSRQQVDYNSPLHF	TGCGCCAGCAGCCGACAGCAGGTCGACTATAATTCACCCCTCCACTTT	-	TRBV7-8	TRBJ1-6	-